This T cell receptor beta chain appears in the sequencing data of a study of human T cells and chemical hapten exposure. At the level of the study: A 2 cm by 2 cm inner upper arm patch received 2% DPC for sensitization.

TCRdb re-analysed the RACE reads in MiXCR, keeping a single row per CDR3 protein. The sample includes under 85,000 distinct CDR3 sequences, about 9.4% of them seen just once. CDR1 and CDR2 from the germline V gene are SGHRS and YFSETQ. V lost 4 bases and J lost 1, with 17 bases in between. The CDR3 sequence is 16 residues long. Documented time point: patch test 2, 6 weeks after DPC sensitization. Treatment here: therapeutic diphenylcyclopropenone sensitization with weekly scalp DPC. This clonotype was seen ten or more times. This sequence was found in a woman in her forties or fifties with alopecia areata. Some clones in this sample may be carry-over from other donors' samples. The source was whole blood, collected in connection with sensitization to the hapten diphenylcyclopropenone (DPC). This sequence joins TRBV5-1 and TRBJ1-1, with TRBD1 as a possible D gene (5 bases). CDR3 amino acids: CASSQQVPAGNTEAFF. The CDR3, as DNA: TGCGCCAGCAGCCAACAGGTACCCGCCGGGAACACTGAAGCTTTCTTT.